The clone carrying this T cell receptor beta chain was observed a few times. A much more abundant neighbour one base away suggests this may be a read error. Building of the TCR beta libraries involved iRepertoire HTBI primers and Arm-PCR of CDR3 regions. TCRdb independently ran MiXCR on the multiplex PCR reads; one entry per CDR3 protein. The sample records about 530,000 distinct CDR3 sequences, 15% to 20% being singletons. V was pared by 4 bases and J by 0 bases, with 7 bases between. This CDR3 comprises 13 residues. Germline CDR1 SGHRS, CDR2 YFSETQ. The sample originates from a study of regulatory T cells in long-lasting Graves disease. Regarding time point: newly diagnosed GD, antithyroid drugs for less than 3 months. Extracted RNA from PBMCs served as the source of the TCR library. These data also formed part of another study, on T cells in Graves' hyperthyroidism and ophthalmopathy. That source adds: Blood also carried most thyroid clonotypes expanded above 0.001. For ophthalmopathy, model prediction preceded onset by a median roughly 5.9 months.

This specimen consisted of peripheral blood mononuclear cells (PBMCs), obtained at new diagnosis, from a patient treated with antithyroid drugs. The V and J genes are TRBV5-1 and TRBJ1-1; no clear D gene. The TCR was taken from a woman between 40 and 65 years old with Graves disease. The CDR3 here is CASSMDVNTEAFF. Here the CDR3 DNA reads TGCGCCAGCAGCATGGACGTGAACACTGAAGCTTTCTTT.